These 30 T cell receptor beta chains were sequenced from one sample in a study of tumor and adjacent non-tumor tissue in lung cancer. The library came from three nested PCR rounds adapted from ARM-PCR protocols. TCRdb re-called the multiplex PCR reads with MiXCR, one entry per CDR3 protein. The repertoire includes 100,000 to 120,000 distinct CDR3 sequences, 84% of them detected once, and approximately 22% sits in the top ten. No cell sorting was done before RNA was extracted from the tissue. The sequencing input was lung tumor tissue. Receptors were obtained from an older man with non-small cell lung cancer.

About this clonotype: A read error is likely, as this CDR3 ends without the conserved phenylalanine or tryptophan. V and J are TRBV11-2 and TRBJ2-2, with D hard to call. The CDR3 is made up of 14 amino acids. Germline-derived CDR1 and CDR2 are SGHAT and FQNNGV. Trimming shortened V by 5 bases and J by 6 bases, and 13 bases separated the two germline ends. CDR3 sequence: CASSLYGQSGELFY. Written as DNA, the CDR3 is TGTGCCAGCAGCCTTTACGGTCAGTCCGGGGAGCTGTTTTAT.

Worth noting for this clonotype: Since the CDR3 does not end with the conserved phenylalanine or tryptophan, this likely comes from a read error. This CDR3 reads CACNPGTGPSYEQYS. Written as DNA, the CDR3 is TGTGCCTGCAACCCCGGGACAGGGCCCTCCTACGAGCAGTACTCC. V gene TRBV11-2 combines with J gene TRBJ2-7, with 9 bases matching TRBD1. The CDR3 is 15 amino acids. Germline assignment: CDR1 SGHAT and CDR2 FQNNGV. The ends lost 11 bases at V and 0 bases at J; junction bases unmatched: 11.

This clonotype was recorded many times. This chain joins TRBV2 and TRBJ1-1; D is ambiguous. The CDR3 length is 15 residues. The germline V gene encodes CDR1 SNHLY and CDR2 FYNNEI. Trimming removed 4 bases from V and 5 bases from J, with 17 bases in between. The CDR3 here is CASSASYSGSTEAFF. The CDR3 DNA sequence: TGTGCCAGCAGTGCTTCATACAGCGGTTCGACTGAAGCTTTCTTT. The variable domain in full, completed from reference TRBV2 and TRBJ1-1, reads EPEVTQTPSHQVTQMGQEVILRCVPISNHLYFYWYRQILGQKVEFLVSFYNNEISEKSEIFDDQFSVERPDGSNFTLKIRSTKLEDSAMYFCASSASYSGSTEAFFGQGTRLTVV.

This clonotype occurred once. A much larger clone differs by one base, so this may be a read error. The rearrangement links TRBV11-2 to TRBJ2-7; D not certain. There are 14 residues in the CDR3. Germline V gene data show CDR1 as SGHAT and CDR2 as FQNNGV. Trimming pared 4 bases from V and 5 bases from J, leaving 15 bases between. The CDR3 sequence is CASSSSGLINEQYF. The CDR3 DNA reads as TGTGCCAGCAGCTCCTCCGGGCTAATCAACGAGCAGTACTTC.

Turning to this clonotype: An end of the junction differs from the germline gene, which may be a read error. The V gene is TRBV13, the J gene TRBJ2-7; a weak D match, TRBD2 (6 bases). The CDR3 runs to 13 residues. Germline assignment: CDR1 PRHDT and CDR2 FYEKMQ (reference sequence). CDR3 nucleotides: TGTGCCAGCAGCCCAACCACGGGAGACGATCAGTACTTC. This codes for CASSPTTGDDQYF.

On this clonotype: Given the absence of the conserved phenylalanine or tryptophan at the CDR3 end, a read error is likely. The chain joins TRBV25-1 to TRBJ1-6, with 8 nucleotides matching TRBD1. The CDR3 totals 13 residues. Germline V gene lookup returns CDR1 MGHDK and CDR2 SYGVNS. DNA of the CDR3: TGTGTCAGCAGTCTGACAGGGGACGGGCCCCTCCACTTA. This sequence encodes CVSSLTGDGPLHL.

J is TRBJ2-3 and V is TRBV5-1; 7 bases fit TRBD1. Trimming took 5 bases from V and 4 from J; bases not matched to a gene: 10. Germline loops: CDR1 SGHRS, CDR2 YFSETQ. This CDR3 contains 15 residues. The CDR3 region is CASRQGTANSDTQYF. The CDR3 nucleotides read TGCGCCAGCAGACAGGGGACAGCCAACTCAGATACGCAGTATTTT.

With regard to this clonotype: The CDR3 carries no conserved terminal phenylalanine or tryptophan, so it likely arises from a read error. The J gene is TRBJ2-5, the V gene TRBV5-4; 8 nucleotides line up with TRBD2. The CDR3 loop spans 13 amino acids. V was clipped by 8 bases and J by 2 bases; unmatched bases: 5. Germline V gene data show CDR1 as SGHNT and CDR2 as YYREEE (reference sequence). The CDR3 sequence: CASSGAAQETQYI. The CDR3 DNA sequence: TGTGCCAGTAGCGGGGCAGCTCAAGAGACCCAGTACATC.

CDR3 loop: CVSSLARGGKLFF. The CDR3 coding sequence is TGTGTTAGCAGCTTAGCCAGAGGAGGAAAACTGTTTTTT. The chain joins TRBV11-2 to TRBJ1-4, with unresolved D. The CDR3 runs 13 residues. CDR1 is SGHAT and CDR2 is FQNNGV in the germline V gene. Based on the CDR3 plus reference TRBV11-2 and TRBJ1-4, the full variable domain is EAGVAQSPRYKIIEKRQSVAFWCNPISGHATLYWYQQILGQGPKLLIQFQNNGVVDDSQLPKDRFSAERLKGVDSTLKIQPAKLEDSAVYLCVSSLARGGKLFFGSGTQLSVL.

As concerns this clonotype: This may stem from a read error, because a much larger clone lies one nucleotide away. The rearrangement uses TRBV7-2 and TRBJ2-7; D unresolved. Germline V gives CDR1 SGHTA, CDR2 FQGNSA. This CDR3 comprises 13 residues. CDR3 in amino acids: CVSSIGGPGEQYF. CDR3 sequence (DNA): TGTGTCAGCAGCATCGGTGGGCCTGGGGAGCAGTACTTC.

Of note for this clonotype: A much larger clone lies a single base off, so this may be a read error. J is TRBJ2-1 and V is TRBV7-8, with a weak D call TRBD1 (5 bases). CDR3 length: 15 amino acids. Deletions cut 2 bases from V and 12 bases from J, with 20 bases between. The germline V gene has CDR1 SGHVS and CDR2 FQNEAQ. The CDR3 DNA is TGTGCCAGCAGCTTAAGGGGCAGAGGAATGCCTGTGCAGTTCTTC. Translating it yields CASSLRGRGMPVQFF.

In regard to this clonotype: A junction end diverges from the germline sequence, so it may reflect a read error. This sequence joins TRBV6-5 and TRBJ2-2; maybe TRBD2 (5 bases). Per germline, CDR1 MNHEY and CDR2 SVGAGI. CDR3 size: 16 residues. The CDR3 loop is CASSWSRGRSTWELFF. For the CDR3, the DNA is TGTGCCAGCAGCTGGTCCCGAGGGAGAAGCACCTGGGAGCTGTTTTTT.

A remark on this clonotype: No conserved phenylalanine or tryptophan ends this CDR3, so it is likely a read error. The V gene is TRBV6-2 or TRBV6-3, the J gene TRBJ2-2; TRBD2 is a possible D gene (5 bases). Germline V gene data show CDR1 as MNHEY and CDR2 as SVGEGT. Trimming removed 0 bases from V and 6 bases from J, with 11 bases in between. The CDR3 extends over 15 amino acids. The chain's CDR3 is CASSYSDSLAGELFL. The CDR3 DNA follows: TGTGCCAGCAGTTACTCGGACTCCCTTGCCGGGGAGCTGTTTCTT.

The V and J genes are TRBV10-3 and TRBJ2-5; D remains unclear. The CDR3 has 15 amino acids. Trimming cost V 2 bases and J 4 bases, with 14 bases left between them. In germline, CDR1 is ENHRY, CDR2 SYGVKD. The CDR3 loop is CAISETSEAAETQYF. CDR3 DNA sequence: TGTGCCATCAGTGAGACCTCAGAGGCGGCAGAGACCCAGTACTTC.

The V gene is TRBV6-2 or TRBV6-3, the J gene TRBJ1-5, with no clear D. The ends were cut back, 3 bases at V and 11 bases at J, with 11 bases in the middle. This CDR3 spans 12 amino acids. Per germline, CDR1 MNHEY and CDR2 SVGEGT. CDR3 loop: CASSYQPQSQHF. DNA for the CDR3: TGTGCCAGCAGTTATCAACCCCAGTCCCAGCATTTT.

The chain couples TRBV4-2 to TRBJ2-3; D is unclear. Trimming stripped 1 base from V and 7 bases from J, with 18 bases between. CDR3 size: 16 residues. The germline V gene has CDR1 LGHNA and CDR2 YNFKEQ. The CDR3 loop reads CASSQAPGSVTYTQYF. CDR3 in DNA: TGTGCCAGCAGCCAAGCGCCAGGAAGCGTTACATATACGCAGTATTTT.

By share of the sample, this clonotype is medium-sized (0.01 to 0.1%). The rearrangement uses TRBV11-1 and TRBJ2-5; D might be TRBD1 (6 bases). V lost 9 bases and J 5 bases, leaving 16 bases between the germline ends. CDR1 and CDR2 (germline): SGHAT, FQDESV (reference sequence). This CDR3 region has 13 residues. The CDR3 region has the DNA TGTGCCAGTGCGTCAGGGGTTTCGGAGACCCAGTACTTC. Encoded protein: CASASGVSETQYF.

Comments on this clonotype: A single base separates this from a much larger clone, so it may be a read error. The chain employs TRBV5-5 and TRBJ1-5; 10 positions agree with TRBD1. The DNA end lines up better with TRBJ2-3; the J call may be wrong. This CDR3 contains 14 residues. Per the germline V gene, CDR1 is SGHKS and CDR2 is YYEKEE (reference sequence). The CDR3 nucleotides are TGTGCCAGCAGCCGGACAGGGGGGAATCAGCCCCAGTATTTT. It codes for CASSRTGGNQPQYF.

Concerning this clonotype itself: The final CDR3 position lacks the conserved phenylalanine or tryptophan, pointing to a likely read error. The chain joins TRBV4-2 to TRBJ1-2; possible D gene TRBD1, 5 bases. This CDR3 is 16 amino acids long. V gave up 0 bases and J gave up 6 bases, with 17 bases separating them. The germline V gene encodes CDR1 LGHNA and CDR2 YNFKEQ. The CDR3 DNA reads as TGTGCCAGCAGCCAAGATTTGAGCAGGGCCAACCATGGCTACACCTTA. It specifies CASSQDLSRANHGYTL.

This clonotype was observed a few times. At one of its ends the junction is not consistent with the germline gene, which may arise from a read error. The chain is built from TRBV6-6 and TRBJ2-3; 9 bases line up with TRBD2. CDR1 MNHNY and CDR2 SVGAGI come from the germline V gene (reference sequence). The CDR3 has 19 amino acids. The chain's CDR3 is CASSYYLPPIAGATGTQYF. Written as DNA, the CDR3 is TGTGCCAGCAGTTACTACCTACCCCCTATAGCGGGGGCCACAGGTACGCAGTATTTT.

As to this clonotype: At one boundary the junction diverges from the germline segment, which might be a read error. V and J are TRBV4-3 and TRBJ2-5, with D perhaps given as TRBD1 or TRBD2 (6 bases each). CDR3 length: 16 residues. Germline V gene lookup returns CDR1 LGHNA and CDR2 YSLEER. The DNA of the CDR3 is TGCGCCAGCAGCCAGACCGGAGGGGTGGGACAAGAAACCCAGTACTTC. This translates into CASSQTGGVGQETQYF.

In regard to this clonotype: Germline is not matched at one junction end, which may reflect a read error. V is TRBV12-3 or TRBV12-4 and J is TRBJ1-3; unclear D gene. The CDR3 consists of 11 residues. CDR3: CASSLRNTICF. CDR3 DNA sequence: TGTGCCAGCAGTTTGCGAAACACCATATGTTTT.

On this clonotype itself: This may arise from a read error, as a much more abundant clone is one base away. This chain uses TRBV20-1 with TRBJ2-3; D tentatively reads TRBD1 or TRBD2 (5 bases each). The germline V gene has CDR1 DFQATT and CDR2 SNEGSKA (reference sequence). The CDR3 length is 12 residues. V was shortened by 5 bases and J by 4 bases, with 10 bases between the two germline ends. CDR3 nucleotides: TGCAGTGCTTGGGGGAGCTCAGATACGCAGTATTTT. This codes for CSAWGSSDTQYF.

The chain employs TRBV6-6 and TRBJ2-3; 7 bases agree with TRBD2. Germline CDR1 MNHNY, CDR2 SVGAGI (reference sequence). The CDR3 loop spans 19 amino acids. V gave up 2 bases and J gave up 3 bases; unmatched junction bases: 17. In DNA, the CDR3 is TGTGCCAGCAGTTACACTGCAACTAGCGCACTAAGGGAGACAGATACGCAGTATTTT. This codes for CASSYTATSALRETDTQYF.

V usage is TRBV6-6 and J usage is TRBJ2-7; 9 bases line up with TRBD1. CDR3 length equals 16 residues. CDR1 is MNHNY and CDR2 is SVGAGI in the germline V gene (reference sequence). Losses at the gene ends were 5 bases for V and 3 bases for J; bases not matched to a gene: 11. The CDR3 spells CASSRIGTGLFYEQYF. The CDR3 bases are TGTGCCAGCAGTAGGATCGGGACAGGGCTCTTCTACGAGCAGTACTTC.

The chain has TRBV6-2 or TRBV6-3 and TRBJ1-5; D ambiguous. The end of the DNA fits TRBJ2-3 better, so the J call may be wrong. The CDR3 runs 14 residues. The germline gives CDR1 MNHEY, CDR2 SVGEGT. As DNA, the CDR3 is TGTGCCACCTGTGGGGTTAATAGCAATCAGCCCCAGTATTTT. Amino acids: CATCGVNSNQPQYF.

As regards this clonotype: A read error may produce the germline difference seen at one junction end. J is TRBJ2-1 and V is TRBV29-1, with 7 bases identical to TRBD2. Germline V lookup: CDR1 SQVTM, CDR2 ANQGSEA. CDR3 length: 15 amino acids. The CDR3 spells CSVHVRAGVDNEQFF. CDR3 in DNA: TGCAGCGTCCACGTTAGGGCGGGAGTGGACAATGAACAGTTCTTC.

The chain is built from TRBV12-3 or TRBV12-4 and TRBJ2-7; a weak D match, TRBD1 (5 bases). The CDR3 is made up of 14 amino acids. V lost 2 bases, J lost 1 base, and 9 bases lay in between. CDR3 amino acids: CASSLHRRSYEQYF. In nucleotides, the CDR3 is TGTGCCAGCAGTTTACACAGGAGATCCTACGAGCAGTACTTC.

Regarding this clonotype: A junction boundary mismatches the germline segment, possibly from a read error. The CDR3 DNA sequence: TGTGCCAGCAGTCAAGATCCAGCCGGGGAGCTGTTTTTT. It encodes CASSQDPAGELFF. The chain has TRBV4-2 and TRBJ2-2; no clear D gene. This CDR3 spans 13 amino acids. Germline V gene sequence: CDR1 LGHNA, CDR2 YNFKEQ.

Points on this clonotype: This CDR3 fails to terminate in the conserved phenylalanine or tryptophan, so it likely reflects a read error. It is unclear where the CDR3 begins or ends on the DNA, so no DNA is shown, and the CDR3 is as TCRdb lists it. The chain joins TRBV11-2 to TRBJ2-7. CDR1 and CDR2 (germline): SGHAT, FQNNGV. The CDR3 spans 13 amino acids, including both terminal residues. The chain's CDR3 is CASSQWTELEHYL.